The clone carrying this T cell receptor (beta chain) has only a few counts. Its antigen is undetermined. Assay: immunoSEQ multiplex PCR; the TCRdb copy retains only in-frame clones and omits some. Of about 130,000 clones listed, roughly 89% are singletons. The entry originates in a study of cytomegalovirus exposure and HLA in healthy donors. Study observations and caveats: There were three CMV-associated chains whose specificity for CMV antigens was confirmed in vitro.

CDR3 length equals 15 residues. The junction had 7 bases not matched to a gene; V was cut back by 1 base and J by 7 bases. Germline V gene lookup returns CDR1 SGHNT and CDR2 YYREEE (reference sequence). The chain employs TRBV5-4 and TRBJ1-2, with 10 bases aligning to TRBD1. This sequence was found in a young woman in good health and CMV-seronegative. Material for sequencing was PBMCs. CDR3 DNA: TGTGCCAGCAGCTTGTCTGGGACAGGGGCGGGTGGCTACACCTTC. Protein product: CASSLSGTGAGGYTF.